The next 23 T cell receptor beta chains were all read from a single sample in a study of glioma-infiltrating T cells. The iRepertoire nested amplicon-rescue multiplex PCR amplified TCR alpha and beta CDR3s from RNA. MiXCR was run by TCRdb on the multiplex PCR reads, yielding one entry per CDR3 protein. The profile shows 300,000 to 400,000 distinct CDR3 sequences, more than 35% of them singletons. The source material was glioma tissue, nonneoplastic brain tissue, or PBMCs (not recorded which). The receptor set was obtained from a human donor with low-grade glioma or glioblastoma, undergoing nonglioma brain surgery, or in good health (not recorded which).

CDR3 nucleotide sequence: TGTGCCAGCAGTTTAGTGTACACTGAAGCTTTCTTT. This sequence encodes CASSLVYTEAFF. The chain couples TRBV12-3 or TRBV12-4 to TRBJ1-1; no clear D. Trimming removed 1 base at V and 3 bases at J, with 3 bases between. CDR3 length equals 12 residues.

This clonotype came up many times. The CDR3 DNA is TGTGCCAGCAGTCCCCGGGGGCGTCAGCCCCAGCATTTT. Translating gives CASSPRGRQPQHF. The V call is TRBV28, the J call TRBJ1-5, with D perhaps matching TRBD1 (6 bases). The germline gives CDR1 MDHEN, CDR2 SYDVKM. CDR3 length equals 13 residues. V gave up 5 bases and J gave up 6 bases, with 11 bases separating them.

As to this clonotype: Just one base apart from a much larger clone, this may be a read error. The gene calls are TRBV28 and TRBJ1-5; no clear D. This CDR3 contains 11 residues. V shed 5 bases and J shed 11 bases, with 10 bases lying between them. Germline V lookup: CDR1 MDHEN, CDR2 SYDVKM. The CDR3 loop reads CASSPPRAQHF. The CDR3 nucleotides are TGTGCCAGCAGTCCCCCCCGGGCCCAGCATTTT.

CDR3 region: CSARTSGPEKNNEQFF. CDR3 DNA: TGCAGTGCTCGGACTAGCGGACCCGAGAAGAACAATGAGCAGTTCTTC. This chain joins TRBV20-1 and TRBJ2-1; 10 bases match TRBD2. The J segment lost 5 bases and the V segment lost 5 bases, leaving 12 bases of the junction unmatched. The CDR3 is made up of 16 amino acids. CDR1 is DFQATT and CDR2 is SNEGSKA in the germline V gene (reference sequence).

This clonotype was seen repeatedly, ten times or more. The chain combines TRBV6-5 with TRBJ1-1; D possibly corresponds to TRBD1 (5 bases). The V gene lost 2 bases and the J gene lost 1 base, with 11 bases spanning the gap. Germline V CDR1 and CDR2: MNHEY, SVGAGI. CDR3 length: 15 amino acids. The CDR3 DNA follows: TGTGCCAGCAGTTACACAGGAATTTCGAACACTGAAGCTTTCTTT. Translated: CASSYTGISNTEAFF.

This clonotype has a count of ten or more. The genes are TRBV15 and TRBJ2-7; no clear D gene. Trimming shortened V by 5 bases and J by 3 bases, and 14 bases separated the two germline ends. Looked up from germline, CDR1 is LNHNV and CDR2 is YYDKDF (reference sequence). The CDR3 has 14 amino acids. This CDR3 reads CATSQTRHLYEQYF. The CDR3 coding sequence is TGTGCCACCAGCCAAACCAGGCACCTCTACGAGCAGTACTTC.

This clonotype appeared a few times. The chain combines TRBV20-1 with TRBJ2-7; D unclear. With 1 base removed from V and 2 bases from J, the gap between germline ends came to 6 bases. Per the germline V gene, CDR1 is DFQATT and CDR2 is SNEGSKA (reference sequence). This CDR3 spans 12 amino acids. In DNA form, the CDR3 reads TGCAGTGCTAGAGTCAGTGCCTACGAGCAGTACTTC. Its translation: CSARVSAYEQYF.

The chain uses TRBV20-1 and TRBJ1-2; 7 nucleotides line up with TRBD1. The CDR3 loop spans 16 amino acids. V shed 6 bases and J 2 bases; nucleotides not matched to a gene: 15. Germline loops: CDR1 DFQATT, CDR2 SNEGSKA (reference sequence). Here the CDR3 reads CSAIPRGQGGNYGYTF. DNA of the CDR3: TGCAGTGCGATCCCCCGAGGGCAGGGGGGGAACTATGGCTACACCTTC.

This clonotype has at least ten counts. V gene TRBV20-1 combines with J gene TRBJ1-5; 7 bases map to TRBD1. Unmatched junction bases numbered 18, after V lost 6 bases and J lost 7 bases. Germline V CDR1 and CDR2: DFQATT, SNEGSKA (reference sequence). This CDR3 has 16 residues. CDR3 nucleotides: TGCAGTGCCGCTGAGGGAGGAGGGGGCGGGGACCAGCCCCAGCATTTT. This encodes CSAAEGGGGGDQPQHF.

This clonotype was found many times. J is TRBJ2-7 and V is TRBV6-1; TRBD2 agrees at 11 bases. V was pared by 9 bases and J by 2 bases, with 12 bases of the junction left unmatched. Germline V gene data show CDR1 as MNHNS and CDR2 as SASEGT. This CDR3 comprises 16 residues. CDR3 region: CARKQWGTSGPYEQYF. DNA of the CDR3: TGTGCCAGGAAACAATGGGGGACTAGCGGACCCTACGAGCAGTACTTC.

This clonotype occurred a few times. V gene TRBV4-3 combines with J gene TRBJ2-1, with TRBD2 matching over 9 bases. The J segment lost 8 bases and the V segment lost 2 bases, leaving 7 bases of the junction unmatched. Germline CDR1 and CDR2: LGHNA and YSLEER. CDR3 length: 15 amino acids. The CDR3 sequence: CASSQMRTSAHEQFF. The CDR3 DNA sequence: TGCGCCAGCAGCCAAATGAGGACTAGCGCACATGAGCAGTTCTTC.

This clonotype was detected a few times. This rearrangement joins TRBV12-3 or TRBV12-4 to TRBJ2-5; the D gene is possibly TRBD2 (5 bases). V lost 5 bases, J lost 5 bases, and 24 bases lay in between. This CDR3 contains 17 residues. CDR3 region: CASSPQERTEIGETQYF. The CDR3 nucleotides are TGTGCCAGCAGTCCCCAGGAGCGGACGGAGATCGGGGAGACCCAGTACTTC.

This chain uses TRBV7-9 with TRBJ1-1; no reliable D call. Germline CDR1 SEHNR, CDR2 FQNEAQ (reference sequence). The CDR3 spans 15 residues. V lost 7 bases to trimming and J lost 0 bases, with 15 bases between them. The DNA for the CDR3 is TGTGCCAGCATCTTGGGTGGCAGCATGAACACTGAAGCTTTCTTT. Its translation is CASILGGSMNTEAFF.

Remarks on this clonotype: Its ends do not fully match the called genes, so a read error is possible. The chain combines TRBV4-1 with TRBJ1-2, with 9 positions matching TRBD1. Germline CDR1 is MGHRA and CDR2 is YSYEKL. The CDR3 loop spans 14 amino acids. The CDR3 nucleotides are TGCGCCAGCAGCCGACCGGGACAGGGCTATGGCTGCACCTTC. Its translation is CASSRPGQGYGCTF.

This clonotype appeared many times. The chain has TRBV28 and TRBJ2-7; D perhaps matches TRBD1 (6 bases). Between the trimmed V and J ends, which lost 2 bases and 6 bases, there was a span of 23 bases. CDR1 is MDHEN and CDR2 is SYDVKM in the germline V gene. The CDR3 sequence is 17 residues long. In DNA form, the CDR3 reads TGTGCCAGCAGTTTAAGGCGTAACAGGGACCTAGTAGGCGAGCAGTACTTC. It codes for CASSLRRNRDLVGEQYF.

The rearrangement joins TRBV19 to TRBJ2-3, with 13 bases matching TRBD2. The CDR3 runs to 16 residues. Germline-derived CDR1 and CDR2 are LNHDA and SQIVND (reference sequence). Germline trimming cut 3 bases from V and 8 bases from J; bases unmatched to any gene: 8. CDR3 loop: CASSIQTSGRLGTQYF. The CDR3 nucleotides read TGTGCCAGTAGTATTCAGACTAGCGGGAGGCTCGGTACGCAGTATTTT.

CDR3 bases: TGTGCCAGCTCCACGCTGAGGGAGGGCCCCCATGAGCAGTTCTTC. This translates into CASSTLREGPHEQFF. The chain carries TRBV18 and TRBJ2-1; 7 bases are shared with TRBD2. Per the germline V gene, CDR1 is KGHSH and CDR2 is LQKENI. J was trimmed by 8 bases and V by 6 bases; bases with no gene match: 13. This CDR3 has 15 amino acids. Using reference TRBV18 and TRBJ2-1 for the parts outside the CDR3, the full variable domain is NAGVMQNPRHLVRRRGQEARLRCSPMKGHSHVYWYRQLPEEGLKFMVYLQKENIIDESGMPKERFSAEFPKEGPSILRIQQVVRGDSAAYFCASSTLREGPHEQFFGPGTRLTVL.

This clonotype turned up a few times. This chain uses TRBV7-9 with TRBJ2-1, with a possible D match to TRBD2 (5 bases). Germline V gene sequence: CDR1 SEHNR, CDR2 FQNEAQ (reference sequence). The CDR3 length is 14 residues. V was cut by 4 bases and J by 3 bases, with 10 bases left in between. CDR3 loop: CASSSFTSYNEQFF. For the CDR3, the DNA is TGTGCCAGCAGCTCCTTTACTAGCTACAATGAGCAGTTCTTC.

About this clonotype: This may be a read error: a much more frequent sequence differs by one nucleotide. V gene TRBV6-5 combines with J gene TRBJ1-5; the D is unclear. The CDR3 covers 14 residues. Germline V gene lookup returns CDR1 MNHEY and CDR2 SVGAGI. The CDR3 loop reads CASGYVRSNQPQHF. In DNA, the CDR3 is TGTGCCAGCGGTTACGTCAGGTCCAATCAGCCCCAGCATTTT.

Concerning this clonotype: Possible read error: a much larger clone is one base away. The CDR3 ends on some other residue instead of the conserved phenylalanine or tryptophan, so this is likely a read error. The V gene is TRBV28, the J gene TRBJ1-5; D is possibly TRBD1 (5 bases). The CDR3 length is 15 residues. Germline lookup yields CDR1 MDHEN and CDR2 SYDVKM. V gave up 6 bases and J gave up 0 bases, with 12 bases separating them. The CDR3 region is CASRHRQNSNQPQHS. CDR3 DNA: TGTGCCAGCAGGCATAGACAGAATAGCAATCAGCCCCAGCATTCT.

To note about this clonotype: One end of the junction is discordant with germline, which a read error may explain. This chain connects TRBV7-9 to TRBJ1-2; D gene ambiguous. The V gene's germline CDR1 is SEHNR and CDR2 FQNEAQ (reference sequence). This CDR3 has 13 residues. In DNA, the CDR3 is TGTGCCGGCAGCTTAGTTCAGATGGGAGGCTACACCTTC. The encoded protein is CAGSLVQMGGYTF.

J is TRBJ2-7 and V is TRBV7-9; D uncertain. CDR1 and CDR2 (germline): SEHNR, FQNEAQ (reference sequence). The V end was cut by 2 bases, the J end by 6 bases, with 8 bases between. The CDR3 is 12 residues long. The CDR3 nucleotides are TGTGCCAGCAGCTTAAATCGGATCGAGCAGTACTTC. Translation: CASSLNRIEQYF.

Regarding this clonotype: Since a much larger clone is just one base distant, this may be a read error. The chain carries TRBV20-1 and TRBJ2-1, with TRBD2 identical over 10 bases. The CDR3 has 16 residues. Germline CDR1 and CDR2: DFQATT and SNEGSKA (reference sequence). Trimming at V came to 5 bases and at J to 4 bases, leaving 11 bases not matched to a gene. CDR3 amino acids: CSAFRSSGRIYNEQFF. CDR3 bases: TGCAGTGCTTTTCGGAGTAGCGGGAGGATTTACAATGAGCAGTTCTTC.